This T cell receptor beta chain was captured in a study of graft-versus-host responses after intestinal transplantation (dated by TCRdb to about 2021). In the study overall: Multivisceral, liver-intestinal, or isolated intestinal transplants were received by the recipients. All recipients received anti-thymocyte globulin induction followed by maintenance tacrolimus and steroids for around three years. A peak of at least 4% donor T cells among recipient peripheral blood mononuclear cells was the definition used for donor T cell macrochimerism. A cohort of 24 intestinal transplant recipients, including one retransplant, was enrolled, and 3 patients lacking pretransplant specimens were excluded. After intestinal transplantation, graft-versus-host and host-versus-graft alloreactive T cell clones in the graft, circulation and bone marrow were tracked using bulk TCR-beta CDR3 sequencing. Alloreactive clones were identified by sequencing pre-transplant mixed lymphocyte reaction products and comparing them with unstimulated pre-transplant donor and recipient T cells. Samples from a few later patients were sequenced in-house on an Illumina MiSeq with MiXCR processing rather than by the commercial service.

From the cysteine through the phenylalanine, the CDR3 covers 11 amino acids. Only the CDR3 region is kept as DNA, spanning 33 bases read in frame from base 1. V gives up 5 bases and J gives up 10 bases, and the segment between their germline ends measures 11 bases. CDR1 and CDR2, per the germline V gene (reference sequence), are MNHNY and SVGAGI. The library relied on the immunoSEQ multiplex PCR assay. For most patients, genomic DNA was isolated with the Qiagen DNeasy Blood and Tissue Kit and shipped frozen to Adaptive Biotechnologies for TCR sequencing. For most patients, high-throughput TCR-beta CDR3 sequencing of genomic DNA was performed by Adaptive Biotechnologies. The paper's processing steps were these. Adaptive's ImmunoSEQ software was the source of the TCR sequencing data for 18 patients, while a few other patients were processed with MiXCR and VDJtools. To correct CD4 versus CD8 sorting errors, any sequence found in both subsets at a frequency ratio below 5:1 was removed. Because the origin of CDR3 nucleotide sequences shared between donor and recipient could not be assigned, those sequences were removed. Alloreactive clones required at least 2-fold expansion over unstimulated cells and minimum CFSE-low frequency of 0.002% (template counts) or 0.001% (read counts). Mappable clones were those detected in sequenced pre-transplant spleen, lymph node, or MLR CFSE-low populations of the donor or recipient. The cumulative frequency of alloreactive clones was calculated as a percentage of all sequences, weighted by copy number. The table comes from immuneACCESS by way of TCRdb, which keeps in-frame sequences with V and J called. Part of the clones is missing from these tables; in studies checked, under half for an unresolved V gene and the rest for unknown reasons. V and J calls and clone size are those listed in that table; D and trimming were worked out from the DNA. This sample gives about 120,000 clones in total; 90% of them show up just once. In total, the top ten clones hold under 0.2% of the sample.

Broad study findings and their caveats: GvH clones were detected in recipient bone marrow, and some of these GvH clones were observed earlier in ileal mucosa or blood, consistent with an intestinal mucosal origin. Early after transplant, declines in HvG clones were associated with peak levels of circulating GvH clones. In the allografts of patients with donor T cell macrochimerism, GvH to HvG T cell clonal ratios were high. The conclusions were limited by the relatively low number and heterogeneity of the intestinal transplant patients.

Reading the label with the study, this specimen's time point is: cells obtained before transplantation from donor or recipient. CD3+CD4+ and CD3+CD8+ populations were FACS-sorted from unstimulated pre-transplant donor and recipient cells taken from spleen or lymph nodes. With respect to this clone: Its cognate antigen has yet to be identified. No much larger clone is present one base from it, and per-base qualities are unavailable.

The material sequenced was unstimulated CD4+ T cells sorted from spleen or lymph node cells, taken before intestinal transplant. Rearrangement joined TRBV6-6 to TRBJ1-2; no confident D gene assignment can be made. The receptor was derived from a human donor who received an intestinal transplant. The bases are TGTGCCAGCAGTCTCGCGGGGATCTACACCTTC. This yields the protein CASSLAGIYTF.